Sequencing of this T cell receptor (beta chain) was carried out in a study of OX40 agonist ivuxolimab in advanced cancers. About the research overall: Three patients, one with hepatocellular carcinoma and two with cutaneous melanoma, achieved partial responses.

The CDR3 is 15 amino acids. Trimming removed 6 bases at V and 1 base at J, with 13 bases between. Germline V gene sequence: CDR1 LGHNT, CDR2 FRNRAP. Clones were read by immunoSEQ multiplex PCR, and TCRdb kept only the in-frame ones, dropping some. This table holds approximately 87,000 clones, more than 75% found once. The source was CD4+ or CD8+ T cells sorted from blood, collected in a trial of the OX40 agonist ivuxolimab. The clonotype originates from an adult with an advanced solid tumor such as melanoma, head and neck, liver or kidney cancer. The rearrangement uses TRBV12-5 and TRBJ1-5, with D possibly being TRBD1 (5 bases). The CDR3, as DNA: TGTGCTAGTGGACCCGGGGCGCAGAGCAATCAGCCCCAGCATTTT. It codes for CASGPGAQSNQPQHF.